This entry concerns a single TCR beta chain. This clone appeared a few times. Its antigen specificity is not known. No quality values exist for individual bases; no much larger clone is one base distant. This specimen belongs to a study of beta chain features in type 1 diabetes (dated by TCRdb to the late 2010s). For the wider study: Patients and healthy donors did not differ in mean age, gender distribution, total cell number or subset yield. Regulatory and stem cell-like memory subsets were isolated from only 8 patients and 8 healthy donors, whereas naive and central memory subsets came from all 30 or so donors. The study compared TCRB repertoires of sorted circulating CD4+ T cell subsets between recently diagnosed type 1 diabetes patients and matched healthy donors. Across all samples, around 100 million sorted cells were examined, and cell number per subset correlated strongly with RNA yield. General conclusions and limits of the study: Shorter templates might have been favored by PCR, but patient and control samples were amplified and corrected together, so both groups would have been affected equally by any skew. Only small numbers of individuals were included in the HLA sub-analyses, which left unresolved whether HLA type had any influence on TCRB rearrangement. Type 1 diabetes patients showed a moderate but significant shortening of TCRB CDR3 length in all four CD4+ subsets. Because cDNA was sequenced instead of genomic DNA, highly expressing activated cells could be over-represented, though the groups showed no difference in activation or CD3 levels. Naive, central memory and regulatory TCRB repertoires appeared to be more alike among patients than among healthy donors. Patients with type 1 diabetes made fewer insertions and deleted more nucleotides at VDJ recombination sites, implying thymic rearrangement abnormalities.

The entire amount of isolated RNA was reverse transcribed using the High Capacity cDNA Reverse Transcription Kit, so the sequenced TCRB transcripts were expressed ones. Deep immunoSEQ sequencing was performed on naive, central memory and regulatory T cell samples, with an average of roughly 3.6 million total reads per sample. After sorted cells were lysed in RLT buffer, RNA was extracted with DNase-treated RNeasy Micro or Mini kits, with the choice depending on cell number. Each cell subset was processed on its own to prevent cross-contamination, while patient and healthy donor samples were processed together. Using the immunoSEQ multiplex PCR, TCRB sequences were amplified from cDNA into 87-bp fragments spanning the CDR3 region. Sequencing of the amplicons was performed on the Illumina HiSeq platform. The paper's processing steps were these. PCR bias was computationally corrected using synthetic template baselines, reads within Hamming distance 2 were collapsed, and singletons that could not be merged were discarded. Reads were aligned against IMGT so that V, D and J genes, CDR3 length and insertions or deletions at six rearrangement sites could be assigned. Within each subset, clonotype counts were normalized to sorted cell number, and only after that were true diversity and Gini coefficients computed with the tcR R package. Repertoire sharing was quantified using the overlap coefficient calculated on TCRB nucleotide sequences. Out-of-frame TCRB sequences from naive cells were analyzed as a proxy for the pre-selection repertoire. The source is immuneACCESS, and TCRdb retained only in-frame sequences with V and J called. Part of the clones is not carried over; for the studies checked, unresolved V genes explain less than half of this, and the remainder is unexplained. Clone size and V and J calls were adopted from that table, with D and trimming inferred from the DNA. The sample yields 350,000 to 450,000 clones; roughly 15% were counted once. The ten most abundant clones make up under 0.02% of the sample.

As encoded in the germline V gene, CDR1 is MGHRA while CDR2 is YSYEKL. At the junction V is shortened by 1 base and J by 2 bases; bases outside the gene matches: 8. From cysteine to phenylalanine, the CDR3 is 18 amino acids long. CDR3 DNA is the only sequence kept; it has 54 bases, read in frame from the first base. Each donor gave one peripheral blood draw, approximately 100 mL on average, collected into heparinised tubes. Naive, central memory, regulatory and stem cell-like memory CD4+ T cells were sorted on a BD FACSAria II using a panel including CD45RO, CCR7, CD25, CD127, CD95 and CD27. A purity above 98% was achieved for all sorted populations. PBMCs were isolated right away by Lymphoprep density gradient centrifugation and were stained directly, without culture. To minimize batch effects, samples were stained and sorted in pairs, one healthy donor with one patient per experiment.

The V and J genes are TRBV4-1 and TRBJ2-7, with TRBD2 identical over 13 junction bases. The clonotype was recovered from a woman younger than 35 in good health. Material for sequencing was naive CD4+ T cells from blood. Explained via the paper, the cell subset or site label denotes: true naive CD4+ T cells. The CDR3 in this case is CASSQAPGTSGKPYEQYF. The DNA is TGCGCCAGCAGCCAAGCTCCCGGGACTAGCGGGAAACCCTACGAGCAGTACTTC.